This T cell receptor (beta chain) was sequenced during a study of read filtering for tumor transcriptome and immune sequencing. CDR1 and CDR2 from the germline V gene are SGHRS and YFSETQ. J gave up 10 bases and V 1 base, and 5 bases lay outside the gene matches. The CDR3 sequence is 13 residues long. From about 0.4 ug of RNA, a library with molecular barcoded alpha/delta and beta/gamma adaptors was made. TCRdb itself ran the reads through MiXCR, one entry per CDR3 protein. This table holds more than 100,000 distinct CDR3 sequences, about 13% found once. The V call is TRBV5-1, the J call TRBJ2-1; 7 bases are a match to TRBD2. This sequence was found in a donor aged 40 or over with multiple myeloma. Sequenced: a population of CD138-negative cells sorted from bone marrow. The CDR3 sequence is CASSLYKRGEQFF. The CDR3 DNA sequence: TGCGCCAGCAGCTTGTACAAGCGGGGCGAGCAGTTCTTC.